The T cell receptor beta chain described here comes from a study of Ad26.COV2.S vaccination and SARS-CoV-2 variants. The assay was immunoSEQ multiplex PCR, and TCRdb's table has in-frame clones only and misses some. The table shows roughly 250,000 clones, with 87% occurring only once. Treatment: 15 to 20 received Ad26.COV2.S at low or high dose, single or two shots; five or six received placebo; per-sample allocation not given. Samples came from day 63 after the first vaccine or placebo injection. The CDR3 is 15 amino acids. With 1 base clipped from V and 5 bases from J, the junction kept 8 bases outside the gene matches. Per germline, CDR1 GTSNPN and CDR2 SVGIG (reference sequence).

Sample: peripheral blood, taken in a trial of Ad26.COV2.S vaccine versus placebo. This clonotype was sampled from a person between 18 and 60 years old who received the Ad26.COV2.S COVID-19 vaccine or a placebo. The rearrangement links TRBV30 to TRBJ2-1; 7 bases are a match to TRBD2. The CDR3 here is CAWSAGLGGNNEQFF. The CDR3 bases are TGTGCCTGGAGTGCTGGGCTGGGGGGGAACAATGAGCAGTTCTTC.